This note documents a single T cell receptor beta chain sequence. Its cognate antigen is unknown. The length of the CDR3 is 17 residues. The entry originates in a study of CD8 T cells in ankylosing spondylitis. Findings of the study overall: There was reportedly significant enrichment of clones that were disease-linked in matched ankylosing spondylitis synovial fluid. Prior work had noted some motif variants in reactive arthritis blood and synovial fluid. In peripheral blood, disease-linked CD8+ clones occurred at relatively low frequencies. Several highly homologous variants formed a TCR beta motif that appeared characteristic of ankylosing spondylitis blood.

TCR beta libraries were made by quantitative 5'-RACE with molecular barcodes. TCRdb itself ran the 5' RACE reads through MiXCR, one entry per CDR3 protein. The sample has around 390,000 distinct CDR3 sequences, around 22% seen once. The material sequenced was blood, either unsorted or a sorted T cell fraction (not recorded which). V and J are TRBV21-1 and TRBJ1-5; no DNA check was done on the table's D call, TRBD1. TRBV21-1 is designated a pseudogene. This receptor was identified in a male donor with ankylosing spondylitis. The CDR3 DNA reads TGTGCCAGCAGGGGAGTGGTGGGGGGCTTGAGGAATCAGCCCCAGCATTTT. Translation: CASRGVVGGLRNQPQHF.